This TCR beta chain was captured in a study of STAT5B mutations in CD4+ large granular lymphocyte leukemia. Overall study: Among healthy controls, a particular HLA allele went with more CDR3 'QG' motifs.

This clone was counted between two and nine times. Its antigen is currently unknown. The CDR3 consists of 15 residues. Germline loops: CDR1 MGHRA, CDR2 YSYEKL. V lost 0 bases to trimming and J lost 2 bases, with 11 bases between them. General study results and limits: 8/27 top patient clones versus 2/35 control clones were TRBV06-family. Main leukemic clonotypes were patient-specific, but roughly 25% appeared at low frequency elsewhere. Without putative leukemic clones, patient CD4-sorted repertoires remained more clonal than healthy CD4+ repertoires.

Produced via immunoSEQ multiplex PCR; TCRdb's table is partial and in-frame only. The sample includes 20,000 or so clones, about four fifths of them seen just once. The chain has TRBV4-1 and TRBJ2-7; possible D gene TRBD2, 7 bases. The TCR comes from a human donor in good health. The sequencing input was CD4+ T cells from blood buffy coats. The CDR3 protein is CASSQDRGGPYEQYF. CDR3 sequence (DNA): TGCGCCAGCAGCCAAGATAGGGGGGGTCCCTACGAGCAGTACTTC.